This T cell receptor (beta chain) was retrieved from a study of PD-1 blockade in classical Hodgkin lymphoma (dated by TCRdb to 2019 to 2021). Context from the whole study: Nivolumab dosing was 3 mg/kg intravenously every 2 weeks, continuing until either disease progression or unacceptable toxicity. The study used TCR beta sequencing and CyTOF to define a peripheral blood immune signature of response to PD-1 blockade in classical Hodgkin lymphoma. The paper as a whole reports these results and caveats: Lower diversity was seen in patients whose nivolumab began less than 1 year after ASCT, and these patients were left out of later analyses so that immune reconstitution would not confound the results. Baseline TCR diversity was reported to be lower in newly diagnosed patients than in healthy donors and to be lower still in relapsed/refractory patients. Baseline diversity similar to that of newly diagnosed patients was observed in trial patients achieving complete response, whereas significantly lower diversity was observed in partial responders and progressors. CD4+ but not CD8+ TCR diversity rose significantly by C4D1 (p=0.0027 vs p=0.16), most apparent in complete responders (p=0.02). Only a single clinical trial cohort was studied, and what caused the repertoire differences, possibly disease activity or prior therapy, remained undefined.

For this clone: Its antigen is unknown. One base away there is no much larger clone; base qualities are not given.

V drops 5 bases and J drops 1 base, leaving 18 bases in between. Taken from the germline V gene (reference sequence), the CDR1 and CDR2 loops are SEHNR and FQNEAQ. Including cysteine and phenylalanine, the CDR3 has 16 amino acids. The CDR3 DNA has 48 bases and is translated from base 1. Taken with the paper, the label for time point translates to: cycle 2 day 1 (C2D1) of nivolumab. Every trial patient had relapsed after autologous stem cell transplantation, and cohorts A, B and C differed in prior brentuximab vedotin exposure. The trial cohort comprised some 60 patients with relapsed/refractory classical Hodgkin lymphoma whose best overall responses were complete response, partial response or progressive disease. Single-agent nivolumab was administered to trial patients in the multi-cohort phase II CheckMate 205 trial. An independent review committee assessed best overall response by applying the 2007 International Working Group response criteria. Trial PBMCs were collected immediately before nivolumab initiation (C1D1) and during therapy at cycle 2 day 1 and cycle 4 day 1. After peripheral blood was drawn into 8 mL Vacutainer Cell Preparation Tubes, PBMCs were isolated by centrifugation and then cryopreserved.

The Qiagen DNeasy kit was used to extract genomic DNA both from unsorted PBMCs and from the negatively selected CD4+ and CD8+ fractions. TCR beta CDR3 regions were amplified by immunoSEQ multiplex PCR using primers annealing to V and J segments. A synthetic immune receptor repertoire was used to minimize amplification bias, and any residual bias was removed computationally once sequencing was done. Per the source publication's procedure: Repertoire diversity was quantified as the Shannon entropy index using custom Python scripts. Unsorted, CD4+ and CD8+ repertoires were analyzed separately, except for combined analyses in which CD4+ and CD8+ sequences were merged in silico. Clonal expansion was defined as a frequency increase of at least 2-fold after treatment compared with C1D1, and clones undetected at baseline were assigned a pseudocount of 0.5. Clones with 0 or 1 copy at C1D1 were defined as singleton clones, while clones with 2 or more copies were defined as non-singleton clones. Clones expanded in unsorted samples were annotated as CD4+, CD8+ or unknown by matching protein sequences in sorted samples from the same patient. Diversity changes from C1D1 to C4D1 were tested in paired samples using Wilcoxon tests. TCRdb holds this immuneACCESS table with in-frame rearrangements only. Some clones are missing; in checked studies, unresolved V genes explain under half, and the rest has no known cause. The V and J calls and clone size come from that table; D and trimming were worked out from the DNA. The sample table records about 21,000 clones; about 73% of these occur just once. In total, the top ten clones hold around 22% of the sample.

The chain is assembled from TRBV7-9 and TRBJ2-7; the D gene is perhaps TRBD1 or TRBD2, each of them matching over 6 bases. This sequence originates from a human donor with classical Hodgkin lymphoma. Sequencing was performed on peripheral blood mononuclear cells (PBMCs), taken before the second cycle of nivolumab. The nucleotide sequence reads TGTGCCAGCAGCCAAGCCAAGGGGGGCCTATCCTACGAGCAGTACTTC. The resulting protein is CASSQAKGGLSYEQYF.